The T cell receptor beta chain described here comes from a study of blood T cell repertoires in COVID-19. Whole-study context: Whether acute or convalescent, the COVID-19 samples came from the United States, Italy and Spain. PBMCs, B-cell-depleted T cells, or T cells were the source of the cDNA or gDNA that made up the material.

Original analysis: Quantification of nucleated cells was approximated via reference gene primer amplification. Profiling relied on immunoSEQ multiplex PCR, and the TCRdb table lists in-frame clones only, not all of them. D and trimming come from the DNA, and the V and J calls and clone size come from that table. Here the sample spans under 130,000 clones, around 84% being singletons. The germline gives CDR1 SGHRS, CDR2 YFSETQ. CDR3 length equals 13 residues. Trimming removed 5 bases from V and 6 bases from J, with 15 bases in between. This clone was seen once. The sequence derives from a human donor in a cohort sampled during active COVID-19. Sequencing used peripheral blood. The chain has TRBV5-1 and TRBJ2-7; tentatively, D is TRBD1 (5 bases). The CDR3 reads CASRLSRDTEQYF. Written as DNA, the CDR3 is TGCGCCAGCAGATTGTCCAGGGATACCGAGCAGTACTTC.